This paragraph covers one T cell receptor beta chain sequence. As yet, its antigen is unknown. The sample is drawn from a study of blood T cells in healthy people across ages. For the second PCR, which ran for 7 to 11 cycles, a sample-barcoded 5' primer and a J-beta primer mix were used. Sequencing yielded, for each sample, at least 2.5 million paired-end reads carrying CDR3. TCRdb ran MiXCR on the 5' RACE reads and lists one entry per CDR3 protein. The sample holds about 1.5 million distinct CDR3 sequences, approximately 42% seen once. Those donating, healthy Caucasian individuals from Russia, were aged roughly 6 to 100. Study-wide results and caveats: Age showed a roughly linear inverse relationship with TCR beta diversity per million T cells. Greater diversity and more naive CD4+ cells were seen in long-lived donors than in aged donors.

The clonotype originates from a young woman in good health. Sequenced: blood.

This CDR3 reads CASSLGGGSFNEKLFF. CDR3 DNA: TGTGCCAGCAGCCTTGGAGGTGGCAGCTTTAATGAAAAACTGTTTTTT. The chain carries TRBV9 and TRBJ1-4; no reliable D call. The CDR3 sequence is 16 residues long. The germline gives CDR1 SGDLS, CDR2 YYNGEE. The V end lost 4 bases, the J end lost 4 bases, and 17 bases lay between the germline ends.